The 3 T cell receptor beta chains listed next were all sequenced from one sample in a study of blood T cells in healthy people across ages. Next came a second PCR, run for about 7 to 12 cycles, which used a sample-barcoded 5' primer along with a J-beta primer mix. TCRdb passed the 5' RACE reads through MiXCR, listing each CDR3 protein once. The sample lists roughly 900,000 distinct CDR3 sequences, roughly 43% occurring once. The sequencing sample was made of blood. The source of these receptors is a man aged 25 to 45 in good health.

This clonotype has more than one count but fewer than ten. V is TRBV4-3 and J is TRBJ1-5; possible D gene TRBD1, 5 bases. The CDR3 runs 15 residues. From germline, CDR1 is LGHNA and CDR2 YSLEER. The V and J ends lost 3 bases and 6 bases respectively, with 15 bases between them. CDR3 sequence reads: CASSQEWGTAQPQHF. In DNA form, the CDR3 reads TGCGCCAGCAGCCAGGAATGGGGGACGGCTCAGCCCCAGCATTTT.

The J gene is TRBJ2-4, the V gene TRBV12-3 or TRBV12-4, with 7 bases fitting TRBD1. Matching the DNA end better, TRBJ2-5 makes the J call doubtful. The CDR3 sequence is 16 residues long. The CDR3 reads CASSRRTGLERETQYF. Here the CDR3 DNA reads TGTGCCAGCAGTCGGCGGACAGGCTTAGAAAGAGAGACCCAGTACTTC.

The V and J genes are TRBV27 and TRBJ2-1, with 11 bases aligning to TRBD1. V dropped 8 bases and J dropped 4; count of bases not matched to a gene: 4. CDR3 length: 14 amino acids. CDR1 is MNHEY, CDR2 SMNVEV, per germline (reference sequence). CDR3 coding DNA: TGTGCCAGCGGGGACAGGGGGACATACAATGAGCAGTTCTTC. Translating gives CASGDRGTYNEQFF.